This TCR beta chain was found in a study of blood T cell repertoires in COVID-19 (dated by TCRdb to the early 2020s). Study-wide context: Collaborator samples came from the United States, Italy and Spain and covered acute and convalescent phases of COVID-19. The prospective study material was composed of cDNA or gDNA derived from T cells, B-cell-depleted T cells, or PBMCs. Subjects who had been exposed to COVID-19, were actively infected with it, or had recovered from it provided the deeply sampled blood TCRbeta repertoires that made up the dataset. The repertoires were released in a freely available public database intended as a resource for research on the immune response to SARS-CoV-2. Samples were obtained from the ongoing ImmuneRACE study (first 160 participants) and from some 1,300 subjects provided by 6 global collaborators. Sample metadata almost always included a de-identified subject ID, COVID-19 status, age in years and sex. Where available, HLA class I and class II types were obtained from metadata supplied by the sample provider rather than from assay-based typing.

Collaborating institutions collected whole blood in K2EDTA tubes following their own protocols. For TCRbeta analysis, collaborator samples were shipped as frozen whole blood, as isolated PBMCs, or as DNA extracted from either sample type. CDR1 and CDR2 (MNHEY, SVGAGI) derive from the germline V gene. Including cysteine and phenylalanine, the CDR3 has 15 amino acids. Only the CDR3 DNA is retained, 45 bases long and in frame from the first base. V and J are trimmed by 2 bases and 6 bases, and the gene matches miss 7 bases of the junction. TCRbeta CDR3 regions were amplified from genomic DNA using the immunoSEQ Assay, a bias-controlled multiplex PCR. Concerning the study's data processing: Nucleated cell counts per sample were estimated from amplification of reference gene primers within the assay. Sequence reads were collapsed and filtered to measure the absolute abundance of every unique TCRbeta CDR3 rearrangement. For each sample, productive Simpson clonality was calculated as the square root of Simpson's diversity index across productive rearrangements. What TCRdb holds here is the immuneACCESS table cut down to in-frame rearrangements. Part of the clones is not present; checked against another copy, under half of the missing clones reflect an unresolved V gene, and the others are unexplained. D and trimming were read from the DNA, whereas the V and J calls and clone size are those reported in that table. Here the sample has about 55,000 clones; approximately 82% occur a single time. Around 5.9% of the sample goes to the ten largest clones.

Results the study describes overall, beyond this receptor: How much clinical and demographic metadata was included differed by source and by participant, and the metadata was provided uncurated.

Of note for this clone: There is no known antigen for this receptor. Per-nucleotide qualities are absent, and no much larger clonotype sits a single base away.

The rearranged segments are TRBV6-5 and TRBJ2-5, and 9 junction bases match TRBD2. Material: peripheral blood. This clonotype was obtained from a human donor in a cohort sampled during active or convalescent COVID-19. The DNA is as follows: TGTGCCAGCAGTTACCGAGCGGGGGGCCGGAAGACCCAGTACTTC. Translated, this gives CASSYRAGGRKTQYF.